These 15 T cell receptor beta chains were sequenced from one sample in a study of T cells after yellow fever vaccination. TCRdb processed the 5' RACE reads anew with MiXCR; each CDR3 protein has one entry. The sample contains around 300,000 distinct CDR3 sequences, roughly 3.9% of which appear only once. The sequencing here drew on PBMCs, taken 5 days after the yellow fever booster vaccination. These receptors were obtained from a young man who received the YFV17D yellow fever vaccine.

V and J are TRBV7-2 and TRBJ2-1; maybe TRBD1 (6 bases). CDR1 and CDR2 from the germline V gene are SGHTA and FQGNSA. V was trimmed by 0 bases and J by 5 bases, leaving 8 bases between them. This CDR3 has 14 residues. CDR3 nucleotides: TGTGCCAGCAGCTTAGCCCGGACAGACAATGAGCAGTTCTTC. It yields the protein CASSLARTDNEQFF.

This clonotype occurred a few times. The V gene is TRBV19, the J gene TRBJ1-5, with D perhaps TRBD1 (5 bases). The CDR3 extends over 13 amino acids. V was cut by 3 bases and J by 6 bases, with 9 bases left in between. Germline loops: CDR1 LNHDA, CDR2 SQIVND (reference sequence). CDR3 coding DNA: TGTGCCAGTAGTATCGCAGGGCTTCAGCCCCAGCATTTT. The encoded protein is CASSIAGLQPQHF.

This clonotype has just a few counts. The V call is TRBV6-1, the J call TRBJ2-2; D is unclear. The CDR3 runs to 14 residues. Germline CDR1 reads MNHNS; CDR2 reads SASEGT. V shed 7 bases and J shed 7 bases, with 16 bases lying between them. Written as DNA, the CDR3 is TGTGCCAGCAATCCCCCGCAGAAGGGCGGGGAGCTGTTTTTT. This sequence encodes CASNPPQKGGELFF.

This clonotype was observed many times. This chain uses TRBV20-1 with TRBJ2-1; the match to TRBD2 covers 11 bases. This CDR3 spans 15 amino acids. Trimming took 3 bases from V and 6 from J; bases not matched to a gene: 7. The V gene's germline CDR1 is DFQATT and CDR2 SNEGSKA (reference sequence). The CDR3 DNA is TGCAGTGCTAGCCGTAGCGGGGGGGCCGGCAATGAGCAGTTCTTC. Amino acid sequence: CSASRSGGAGNEQFF.

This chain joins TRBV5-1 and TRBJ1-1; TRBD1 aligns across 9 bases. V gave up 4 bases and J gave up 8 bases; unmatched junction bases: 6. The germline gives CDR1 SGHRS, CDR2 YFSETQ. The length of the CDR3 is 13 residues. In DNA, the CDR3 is TGCGCCAGCAGCCCGGGGACAGGGCAAGAAGCTTTCTTT. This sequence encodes CASSPGTGQEAFF.

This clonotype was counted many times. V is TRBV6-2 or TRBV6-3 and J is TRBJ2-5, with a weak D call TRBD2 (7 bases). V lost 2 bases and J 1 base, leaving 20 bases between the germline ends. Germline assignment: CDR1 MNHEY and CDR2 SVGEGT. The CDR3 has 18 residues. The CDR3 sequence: CASSYRMFGGGRQETQYF. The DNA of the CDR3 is TGTGCCAGCAGTTACCGTATGTTCGGCGGGGGCCGCCAAGAGACCCAGTACTTC.

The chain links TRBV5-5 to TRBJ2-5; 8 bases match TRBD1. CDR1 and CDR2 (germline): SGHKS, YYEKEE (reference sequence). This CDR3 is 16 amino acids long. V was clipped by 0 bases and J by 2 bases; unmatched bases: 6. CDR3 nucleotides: TGTGCCAGCAGCTTGGTGCGCAGGGGGCGGCAAGAGACCCAGTACTTC. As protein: CASSLVRRGRQETQYF.

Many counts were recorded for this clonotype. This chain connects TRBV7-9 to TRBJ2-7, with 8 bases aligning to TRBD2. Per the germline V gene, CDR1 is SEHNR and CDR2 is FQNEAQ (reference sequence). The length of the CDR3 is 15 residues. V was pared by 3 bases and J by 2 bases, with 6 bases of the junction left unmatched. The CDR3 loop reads CASSFGGGFTYEQYF. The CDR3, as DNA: TGTGCCAGCAGCTTTGGCGGGGGGTTCACCTACGAGCAGTACTTC.

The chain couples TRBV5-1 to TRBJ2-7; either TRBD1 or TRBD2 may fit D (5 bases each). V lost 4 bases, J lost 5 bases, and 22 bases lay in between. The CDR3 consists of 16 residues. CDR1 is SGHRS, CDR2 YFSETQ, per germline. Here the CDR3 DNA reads TGCGCCAGCAGCGGAGAGGGAACAGGATCCGGGGACGAGCAGTACGTC. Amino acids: CASSGEGTGSGDEQYV.

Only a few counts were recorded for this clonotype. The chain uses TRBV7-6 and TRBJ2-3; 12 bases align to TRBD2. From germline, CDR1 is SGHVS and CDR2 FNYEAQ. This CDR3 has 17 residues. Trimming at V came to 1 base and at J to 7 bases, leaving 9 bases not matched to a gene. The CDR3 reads CASSLGASGGGRNTQYF. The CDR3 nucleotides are TGTGCCAGCAGCTTAGGGGCTAGCGGGGGGGGTCGGAATACGCAGTATTTT.

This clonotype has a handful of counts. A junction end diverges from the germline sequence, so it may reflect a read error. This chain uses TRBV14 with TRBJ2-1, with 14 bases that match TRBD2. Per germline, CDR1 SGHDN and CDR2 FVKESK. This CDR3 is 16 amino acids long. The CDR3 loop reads CASRQGGTSGGGEQFF. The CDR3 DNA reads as TGTGCCAGCAGGCAAGGCGGGACTAGCGGGGGTGGTGAGCAGTTCTTC.

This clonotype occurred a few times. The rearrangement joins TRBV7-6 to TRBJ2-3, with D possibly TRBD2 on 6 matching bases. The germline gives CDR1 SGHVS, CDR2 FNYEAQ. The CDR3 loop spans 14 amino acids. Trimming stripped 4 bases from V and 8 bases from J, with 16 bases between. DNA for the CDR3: TGTGCCAGCAGCTCCACTAGCTGGGACGGTACGCAGTATTTT. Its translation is CASSSTSWDGTQYF.

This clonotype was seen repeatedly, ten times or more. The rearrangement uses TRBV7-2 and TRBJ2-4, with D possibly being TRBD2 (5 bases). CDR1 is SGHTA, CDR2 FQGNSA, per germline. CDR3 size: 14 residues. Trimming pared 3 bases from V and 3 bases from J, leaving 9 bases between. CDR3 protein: CASSFKEVKNIQYF. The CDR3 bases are TGTGCCAGCAGCTTTAAGGAGGTCAAAAACATTCAGTACTTC.

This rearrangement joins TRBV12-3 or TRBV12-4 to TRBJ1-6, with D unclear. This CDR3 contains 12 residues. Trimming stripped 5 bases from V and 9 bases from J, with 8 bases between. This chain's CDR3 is CASSDWVSPLHF. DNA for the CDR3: TGTGCCAGCAGTGACTGGGTTTCACCCCTCCACTTT.

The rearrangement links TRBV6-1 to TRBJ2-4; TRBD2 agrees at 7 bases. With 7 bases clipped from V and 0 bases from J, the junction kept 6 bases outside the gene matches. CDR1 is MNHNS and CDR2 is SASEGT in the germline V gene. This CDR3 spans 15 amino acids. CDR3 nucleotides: TGTGCCAGCACCCACGCGGGGGTAGCCAAAAACATTCAGTACTTC. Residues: CASTHAGVAKNIQYF.